This T cell receptor (beta chain) was found in a study of T cells after posttransplantation cyclophosphamide. The naive gate required viable CD3+CD4+ or CD3+CD8+ cells with CCR7+CD45RA+CD45RO-CD95-CD27+CD28+ phenotype. Produced via immunoSEQ multiplex PCR; TCRdb's table is partial and in-frame only. This sample has approximately 3,100 clones, with roughly 95% found just once. The CDR3 spans 18 residues. Trimming cost V 3 bases and J 4 bases; bases outside gene matches: 11. CDR1 and CDR2 from the germline V gene are SGHDT and YYEEEE. Notes on this clone: The antigen remains unidentified.

Study results and limitations: Skin or GI-infiltrating T cells shared few TRB sequences with blood.

The genes are TRBV5-6 and TRBJ2-6, with 9 nucleotides matching TRBD1. This clonotype was obtained from a woman aged 50 to 60 in good health and a related stem cell transplant donor. Sequenced: naive CD8+ T cells sorted from PBMCs. This CDR3 is CASSSPGTGNSGANVLTF. CDR3 DNA: TGTGCCAGCAGCTCCCCCGGGACAGGGAACTCCGGGGCCAACGTCCTGACTTTC.